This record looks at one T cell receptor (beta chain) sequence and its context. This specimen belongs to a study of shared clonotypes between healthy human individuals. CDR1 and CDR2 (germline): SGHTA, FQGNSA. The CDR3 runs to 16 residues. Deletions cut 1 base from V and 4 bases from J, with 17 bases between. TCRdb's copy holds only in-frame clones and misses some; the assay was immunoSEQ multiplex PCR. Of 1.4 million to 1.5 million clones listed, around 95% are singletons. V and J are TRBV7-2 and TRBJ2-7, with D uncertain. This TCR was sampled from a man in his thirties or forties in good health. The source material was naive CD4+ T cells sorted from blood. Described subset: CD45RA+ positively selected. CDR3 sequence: CASSLVPPGRGYEQYF. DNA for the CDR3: TGTGCCAGCAGCTTAGTCCCGCCCGGCCGCGGATACGAGCAGTACTTC.